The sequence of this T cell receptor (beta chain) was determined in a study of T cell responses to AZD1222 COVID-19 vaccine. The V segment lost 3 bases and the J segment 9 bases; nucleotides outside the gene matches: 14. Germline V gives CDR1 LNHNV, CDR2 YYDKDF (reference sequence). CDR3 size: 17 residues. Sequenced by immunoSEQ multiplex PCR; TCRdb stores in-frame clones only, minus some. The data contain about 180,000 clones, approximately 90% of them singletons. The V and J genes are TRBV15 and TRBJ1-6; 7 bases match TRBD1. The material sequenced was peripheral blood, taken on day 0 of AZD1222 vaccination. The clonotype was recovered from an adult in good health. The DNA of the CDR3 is TGTGCCACCAGCAGTTCAATCGGGACAGCAAGGGGTTCACCCCTCCACTTT. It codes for CATSSSIGTARGSPLHF.